The sequence of this T cell receptor beta chain was determined in a study of blood T cell repertoires in COVID-19 (dated by TCRdb to the early 2020s). The study in broad terms: The collaborator samples originated in the United States, Italy and Spain and spanned the acute and convalescent phases of COVID-19. The prospective study material was composed of cDNA or gDNA derived from T cells, B-cell-depleted T cells, or PBMCs. Deeply sampled blood TCRbeta repertoires from subjects exposed to, actively infected with, or recovered from COVID-19 were included in the dataset. The repertoires were released in a freely available public database meant as a resource for research on the immune response to SARS-CoV-2. Samples came from the ongoing ImmuneRACE study (first 160 participants) plus 1,254 subjects from 6 global collaborators. A de-identified subject ID, COVID-19 status, age in years and sex were almost always included in the sample metadata. Where available, HLA class I and class II types were taken from metadata supplied by the sample provider and were not determined by assay-based typing. Study-level results and caveats: Clinical and demographic metadata were provided uncurated, with the amount varying by source and participant.

Whole blood was collected in K2EDTA tubes by collaborating institutions according to the institutions' own protocols. For TCRbeta analysis, collaborators shipped samples as frozen whole blood, isolated PBMCs, or DNA extracted from either of those sample types. TCRbeta CDR3 regions were amplified from genomic DNA using the immunoSEQ Assay, a bias-controlled multiplex PCR. The original methods were these. Nucleated cell counts per sample were estimated from amplification of reference gene primers within the assay. To quantify the absolute abundance of each unique TCRbeta CDR3 rearrangement, sequence reads were collapsed and filtered. For each sample, productive Simpson clonality was calculated by taking the square root of Simpson's diversity index across productive rearrangements. As stored in TCRdb, this immuneACCESS dataset retains in-frame rearrangements with V and J assigned. A fraction of the clones does not appear; measured against another copy, unresolved V genes explain less than half of the discrepancy, and the remainder lacks a known reason. The V and J calls and clone size were taken over from that table, and D and trimming were inferred from the DNA. In this sample the table shows about 110,000 clones, around 75% of which occur a single time. The ten top clones hold around 0.92% of the sample.

The cysteine opens and the phenylalanine closes a CDR3 of 13 amino acids. Only the CDR3 DNA is retained, 39 bases long and in frame from the first base. Trimming at the junction amounts to 5 bases on V and 6 bases on J, and the germline ends lie 15 bases apart. According to the germline V gene, CDR1 reads SGHRS and CDR2 reads YFSETQ. Details on this clone: The clone's antigen remains unknown. Per-base qualities were not stored, and no clone one base away is much larger.

Material: peripheral blood. The TCR sequence derives from a human donor with acute or convalescent COVID-19. The donor label of this sample is uncertain. In this chain, TRBV5-1 is recombined with TRBJ2-7, and TRBD1 may be the D gene, going by 5 matching bases. The CDR3 in this case is CASRQEYFLEQYF. The DNA sequence reads TGCGCCAGCAGACAGGAGTATTTCCTCGAGCAGTACTTC.